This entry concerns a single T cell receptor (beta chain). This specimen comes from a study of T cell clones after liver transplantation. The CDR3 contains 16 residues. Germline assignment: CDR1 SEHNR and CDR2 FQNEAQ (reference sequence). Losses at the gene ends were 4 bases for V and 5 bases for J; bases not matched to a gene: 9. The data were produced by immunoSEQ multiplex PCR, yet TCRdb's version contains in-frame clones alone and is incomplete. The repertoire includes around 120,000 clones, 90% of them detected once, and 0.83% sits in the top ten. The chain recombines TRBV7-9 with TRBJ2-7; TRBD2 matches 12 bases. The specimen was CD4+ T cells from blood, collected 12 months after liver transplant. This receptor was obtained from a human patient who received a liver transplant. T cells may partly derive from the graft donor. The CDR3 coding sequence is TGTGCCAGCAGCTCCCTAGCGGGAGGGCACTCAGACGAGCAGTACTTC. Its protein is CASSSLAGGHSDEQYF.